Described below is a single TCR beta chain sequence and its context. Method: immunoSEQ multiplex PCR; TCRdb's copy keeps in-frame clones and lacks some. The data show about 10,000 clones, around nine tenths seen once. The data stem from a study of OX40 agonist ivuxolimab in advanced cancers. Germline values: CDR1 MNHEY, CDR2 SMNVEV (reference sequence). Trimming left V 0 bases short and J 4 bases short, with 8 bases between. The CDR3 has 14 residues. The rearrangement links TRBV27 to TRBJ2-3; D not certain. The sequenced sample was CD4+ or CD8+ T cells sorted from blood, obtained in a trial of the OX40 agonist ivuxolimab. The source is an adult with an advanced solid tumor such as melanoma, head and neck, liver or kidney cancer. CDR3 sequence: CASSLSPPPDTQYF. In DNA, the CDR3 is TGTGCCAGCAGTTTATCACCACCACCAGATACGCAGTATTTT.